The present T cell receptor (beta chain) was sequenced within a study of T cell clonotyping in hematopoietic cell transplantation. In the study overall: Recipients' pretransplant samples followed cytoreduction. Study-wide results and limits: After transplant, recipient diversity fell while pathologically expanded clonotypes grew through day 180. CD4 and CD8 repertoire contributions could not be separated without sorting.

Germline trimming cut 3 bases from V and 4 bases from J; bases unmatched to any gene: 5. This CDR3 has 15 residues. In germline, CDR1 is SGHTA, CDR2 FQGTGA. As concerns this clone: The antigen is undetermined.

Time point: recipient sample about 28 days before transplant, after cytoreduction. Method: immunoSEQ multiplex PCR; TCRdb's copy keeps in-frame clones and lacks some. This table holds some 40,000 clones, around 85% found once. This clonotype was obtained from a man in his 60s with acute myeloid leukemia. Some clones in this sample may be carry-over from other donors' samples. V gene TRBV7-3 combines with J gene TRBJ2-7; 11 bases match TRBD1. The sample consisted of peripheral blood mononuclear cells, taken before stem cell transplant. In DNA, the CDR3 is TGTGCCAGCAGCTTCCAGGGACAGGGGGTTTACGAGCAGTACTTC. It specifies CASSFQGQGVYEQYF.